This passage covers 9 T cell receptor beta chains from one sample sequenced in a study of blood T cell repertoires in COVID-19. The protocol was immunoSEQ multiplex PCR, while the TCRdb copy is restricted to in-frame clones and leaves out a portion. The sample has 25,000 to 30,000 clones; 70% to 80% are singletons. The sequenced sample consisted of peripheral blood. Every receptor here comes from a woman aged 70-85 years with acute or convalescent COVID-19.

V and J are TRBV28 and TRBJ2-3; TRBD1 aligns across 10 bases. Per germline, CDR1 MDHEN and CDR2 SYDVKM. With 6 bases clipped from V and 2 bases from J, the junction kept 5 bases outside the gene matches. This CDR3 contains 15 residues. The CDR3 DNA is TGTGCCAGCAGATCCGGGACAGGGGTCACAGATACGCAGTATTTT. It is translated as CASRSGTGVTDTQYF.

V gene TRBV19 combines with J gene TRBJ1-2, with 10 positions matching TRBD1. The CDR3 loop spans 15 amino acids. The V segment lost 3 bases and the J segment 3 bases; nucleotides outside the gene matches: 4. Germline values: CDR1 LNHDA, CDR2 SQIVND (reference sequence). CDR3 loop: CASSISTGGDYGYTF. Here the CDR3 DNA reads TGTGCCAGTAGTATCTCGACAGGGGGCGACTATGGCTACACCTTC.

The chain recombines TRBV4-2 with TRBJ2-7; 9 bases fit TRBD1. Trimming removed 0 bases from V and 2 bases from J; junction bases left unmatched: 11. The length of the CDR3 is 18 residues. Germline V CDR1 and CDR2: LGHNA, YNFKEQ. This CDR3 reads CASSQDTRTGAVPYEQYF. The DNA for the CDR3 is TGTGCCAGCAGCCAAGATACCCGGACAGGGGCCGTCCCCTACGAGCAGTACTTC.

This clone was picked up a small number of times. This chain links TRBV19 with TRBJ1-5; weak D call: TRBD1 (5 bases). The germline V and J ends were trimmed by 5 bases and 1 base, with 12 bases remaining between them. In germline, CDR1 is LNHDA, CDR2 SQIVND (reference sequence). The CDR3 sequence is 15 residues long. CDR3 nucleotide sequence: TGTGCCAGTAGTCCGCTGACAGCCAGCAATCAGCCCCAGCATTTT. Translation gives CASSPLTASNQPQHF.

The chain is built from TRBV28 and TRBJ2-2, with D maybe TRBD2 (6 bases). Trimming stripped 6 bases from V and 10 bases from J, with 12 bases between. The V gene's germline CDR1 is MDHEN and CDR2 SYDVKM. The CDR3 runs 12 residues. CDR3 bases: TGTGCCAGCAGACGGGACTTTGAGGAGCTGTTTTTT. Protein: CASRRDFEELFF.

This clone appeared a few times. The chain is built from TRBV4-1 and TRBJ2-5; D perhaps matches TRBD1 (6 bases). CDR1 is MGHRA, CDR2 YSYEKL, per germline. The CDR3 has 15 amino acids. Trimming removed 1 base from V and 5 bases from J, with 14 bases in between. The CDR3 reads CASSQVQGSGETQYF. As DNA, the CDR3 is TGCGCCAGCAGCCAAGTTCAGGGGAGTGGGGAGACCCAGTACTTC.

The chain has TRBV4-1 and TRBJ2-1, with D possibly matching TRBD2 (6 bases). V dropped 6 bases and J dropped 6 bases, with 15 bases sitting between them. Germline-derived CDR1 and CDR2 are MGHRA and YSYEKL. The CDR3 is made up of 14 amino acids. The CDR3 DNA follows: TGCGCCAGCAGTTTCGGGGACTGGAGCAATGAGCAGTTCTTC. Amino acids: CASSFGDWSNEQFF.

The V and J genes are TRBV3-1 (or the pseudogene TRBV3-2) and TRBJ2-1; D gene uncertain. The V end was cut by 0 bases, the J end by 4 bases, with 13 bases between. The CDR3 runs 16 residues. The germline gives CDR1 LGHDT, CDR2 YNNKEL (reference sequence). The CDR3 loop is CASSQDLRTPYNEQFF. The DNA for the CDR3 is TGTGCCAGCAGCCAAGATCTTAGAACGCCTTACAATGAGCAGTTCTTC.

This clone was seen only a few times. The chain employs TRBV5-1 and TRBJ2-5; 13 bases agree with TRBD2. Germline V gene sequence: CDR1 SGHRS, CDR2 YFSETQ. The CDR3 length is 18 residues. V lost 0 bases to trimming and J lost 5 bases; unmatched junction nucleotides: 10. CDR3: CASSLAPGLAGAGETQYF. CDR3 sequence (DNA): TGCGCCAGCAGCTTGGCCCCAGGACTAGCGGGGGCTGGGGAGACCCAGTACTTC.